This T cell receptor beta chain was obtained from a study of OX40 agonist ivuxolimab in advanced cancers. This clone showed up just once. The CDR3 spans 11 residues. The germline V gene encodes CDR1 SQVTM and CDR2 ANQGSEA. The method was immunoSEQ multiplex PCR; TCRdb's version includes in-frame clones alone and lacks a portion of them. The sample includes 60,000 to 85,000 clones, around 94% of them seen just once. Blood sampling was done at baseline, cycle 4 day 1, and cycle 7 day 1. Sequenced here: CD4+ or CD8+ T cells sorted from blood, sampled in a trial of the OX40 agonist ivuxolimab. This sequence was found in an adult with an advanced solid tumor such as melanoma, head and neck, liver or kidney cancer. The chain has TRBV29-1 and TRBJ2-5; D is ambiguous. The DNA end is more similar to TRBJ2-7, so the J call may be wrong. DNA of the CDR3: TGCAGCGTTGGGGCAGACTACGAGCAGTACTTC. This gives the protein CSVGADYEQYF.